This paragraph reports one TCR beta chain. Its specificity is not known. Germline-derived CDR1 and CDR2 are SGHVS and FQNEAQ. The CDR3 length is 12 residues. V lost 3 bases, J lost 1 base, and 3 bases lay in between. The sample belongs to a study of lymphopenia after photon versus proton radiotherapy. General study results and limits: Oligoclonal CD8+ Temra expansion after nadir drove photon patients' diversity drop.

The protocol was immunoSEQ multiplex PCR, while the TCRdb copy is restricted to in-frame clones and leaves out a portion. This table has approximately 65,000 clones, approximately 91% appearing once. Sequencing used peripheral blood, obtained from a patient treated with photon-based radiotherapy. V usage is TRBV7-8 and J usage is TRBJ1-1; D gene ambiguous. The receptor's source is an older woman with pancreatic cancer. The CDR3 DNA follows: TGTGCCAGCAGCTTCGCGAACACTGAAGCTTTCTTT. Amino acid sequence: CASSFANTEAFF.